This T cell receptor beta chain derives from a study of tissue T cells after allogeneic stem cell transplantation (dated by TCRdb to between 2020 and 2023). A note on the overall study: TCR beta repertoires were profiled across many tissues obtained from research autopsies of patients with and without GVHD, as well as in mouse models of GVHD. The human part of the study was a prospective observational study with no blinding and no randomization.

With regard to this clone: Its cognate antigen has yet to be identified. Mouse gene names and germline sequences are used here.

The research as a whole found: Within patients, how anatomically similar tissues were was a major factor shaping TCR repertoire composition, regardless of disease or transplant status. In both patients and mice, T cells from blood and spleen picked up only a limited part of the TCR repertoire that was detected in tissues. Not many T cell clones showed up in more than one patient, yet clustering based on motifs uncovered repertoire signatures that were shared across patients in a tissue-specific way. The patient cohort was small and varied clinically, and sampling depth was recognized as a limitation. The study did not determine which tissue TCRs were alloreactive or antigen-specific, and some clones might have been persisting host cells.

Preparation of the library involved the immunoSEQ multiplex PCR assay. Adaptive Biotechnologies performed TCRbeta CDR3 sequencing at survey depth and reported CDR3 sequences, V/J genes, productive frequency, and template counts. TCR beta CDR3 regions were amplified from genomic DNA instead of RNA. The original methods were these. Pairwise repertoire overlap between tissues was quantified with Jensen-Shannon divergence, where 1 means complete divergence and 0 identical. Tissues were clustered by single-linkage agglomerative hierarchical clustering of pairwise JSD values and displayed as dendrograms. GLIPH2 was run on all patient samples with simulation_depth 1000, kmer_min_depth 3 and cdr3_length_cutoff 8, and groups with more than two unique CDR3s were retained. In a standardized tissue-overlap score, Jaccard GLIPH-group overlap across patients was extrapolated to a standard repertoire size of 1000 clones. Associations of diversity with clinical or experimental variables used linear mixed-effect models with tissue fixed effects and individual random effects. Imported from immuneACCESS, the table was reduced by TCRdb to in-frame sequences with V and J called. These copies leave out some clones; in studies compared against another copy, an unresolved V gene accounts for under half, and the cause of the remainder is not known. V and J calls and clone size are given by that table; D and trimming were obtained from the DNA. The sample data list roughly 2,000 clones, and just under 55% of these were observed just once. The top ten constitute 24% of the sample.

Read against the paper, the sample's time point label means: mouse harvest day 7 after allogeneic transplant. Mouse grafts combined 10^7 T-cell-depleted bone marrow cells with 10^6 splenic CD5+ T cells, given via tail vein injection. To model GVHD in mice, a major MHC-mismatch B6 (H2b) into BALB/c (H2d) model was used, and tissues were profiled at day 7 or 14. On day 7 or 14 post-transplant, mouse tissues and retro-orbital blood were harvested with separate sterile tools for each animal, and livers were flushed before harvest. Before genomic DNA isolation with the DNeasy Blood & Tissue Kit, mouse tissues were minced using razor blades in buffered saline. What was sequenced was spleen. This receptor was obtained from a female BALB/c mouse given C57BL/6 T cells with graft-versus-host disease after an allogeneic hematopoietic cell transplant.

The CDR3 region has the sequence CASSRTGSAETLYF. CDR3 bases read: TGTGCCAGCAGCCGGACAGGTAGTGCAGAAACGCTGTAT. Recombination joined TRBV3 with TRBJ2-3; 7 nucleotides in the junction match TRBD1. The sequenced fragment ends 1 residue before the CDR3 boundary, so the rest is inferred from the germline J gene. The CDR3, cysteine through phenylalanine, is 14 amino acids long. The DNA has 39 bases, all within the CDR3, and is read from base 1. The CDR1 and CDR2 encoded by the germline V gene (reference sequence) are SNHLY and FYNGKV. Trimming takes 5 bases off V and 0 bases off J; junction bases not matched to a gene: 2.